These T cell receptor beta chains were read from a single sample in a study of cytomegalovirus exposure and HLA in healthy donors. Sequencing was performed with immunoSEQ multiplex PCR; in TCRdb, only in-frame clones are kept and a portion is missing. The data hold around 150,000 clones, with about 64% observed a single time. The material sequenced was PBMCs. The receptor source for this set is a man aged 60-69 years in good health and CMV-seronegative. The CDR3 runs from the conserved cysteine through the conserved F or W. D genes are given only for firm matches. Expanded clones are given a class, and other clones once, few, many or no size at all.

>.|TRBJ1-4|TRBV30|.
TGTGCCTGGAGTGTACAGGGCGCTGAAAAACTGTTTTTT
CAWSVQGAEKLFF
>.|TRBJ2-2|TRBV14|few
TGTGCCAGCAGCCAAGTAAACACCGGGGAGCTGTTTTTT
CASSQVNTGELFF
>.|TRBJ2-7|TRBV27|.
TGTGCCACCAGGGGCGGGGGAAGCTACGAGCAGTACTTC
CATRGGGSYEQYF
>.|TRBJ2-2|TRBV7-8|.
TGTGCCAGCAGCCAGGACCCAAACAGGAGCACCGGGGAGCTGTTTTTT
CASSQDPNRSTGELFF
>TRBD2|TRBJ2-7|TRBV28|many
TGTGCCAGCAGTTTGCGCGGGAGGGCCCACGAGCAGTACTTC
CASSLRGRAHEQYF
>.|TRBJ2-7|TRBV20-1|.
TGCAGTGCCCGGGGGTCCTACGAGCAGTACTTC
CSARGSYEQYF
>.|TRBJ2-2|TRBV12-2|.
TGTGCAAGTCGCTTAGCCCCCAGACTAGCAGAGAACACCGGGGAGCTGTTTTTT
CASRLAPRLAENTGELFF
>.|TRBJ2-5|TRBV7-9|.
TGTGCCAGCATCAACTTTAGGGGCAGACAAGAGACCCAGTACTTC
CASINFRGRQETQYF
>.|TRBJ1-5|TRBV7-8|.
TGTGCCAGCAGCTTAACCTTTAGGACAGCTAATAGCAATCAGCCCCAGCATTTT
CASSLTFRTANSNQPQHF
>TRBD2|TRBJ2-7|TRBV5-4|.
TGTGCCAGCAGCCCAGGACTAGCGGGAAACTACGAGCAGTACTTC
CASSPGLAGNYEQYF
>TRBD2|TRBJ2-1|TRBV2|.
TGTGCCAGCAGTGAAGCGCTTCTGCAGGGCACTAGCGGGAGGTTGGGTGAGCAGTTCTTC
CASSEALLQGTSGRLGEQFF
>TRBD2|TRBJ2-7|TRBV28|.
TGTGCCAGCAGTCTCGGCGGGGGAGTTTTTGAGCAGTACTTC
CASSLGGGVFEQYF
>.|TRBJ2-2|TRBV5-1|few
TGCGCCAGCAGCCCTCTAGCCCCGACGAGGGACACCGGGGAGCTGTTTTTT
CASSPLAPTRDTGELFF
>TRBD1|TRBJ1-4|TRBV5-4|few
TGTGCCAGCAGCCCGGACAGGTATAATGAAAAACTGTTTTTT
CASSPDRYNEKLFF
>TRBD1|TRBJ1-6|TRBV19|.
TGTGCCAGTAGTTTGCCGACAGGGCACCACTCACCCCTCCACTTT
CASSLPTGHHSPLHF
>TRBD2|TRBJ2-5|TRBV28|.
TGTGCCAGCAGTTTACCTAGGACTAGTAAGGAGACCCAGTACTTC
CASSLPRTSKETQYF
>.|TRBJ2-1|TRBV19|once
TGTGCCAGTAGTATGGCAGGGACTTCAGGTGAGCAGTTCTTC
CASSMAGTSGEQFF
>.|TRBJ2-3|TRBV5-1|.
TGCGCCAGCAGCCGGGACTCCCTTAGCACAGATACGCAGTATTTT
CASSRDSLSTDTQYF
>.|TRBJ2-3|TRBV5-1|few
TGCGCCAGCAGCTCCCTTTCTAGCACAGATACGCAGTATTTT
CASSSLSSTDTQYF
>.|TRBJ1-1|TRBV27|.
TGTGCCAGCAGTTCACCTCGCGGGTCCGGAGCTTTCTTT
CASSSPRGSGAFF
>TRBD1|TRBJ2-2|TRBV27|.
TGTGCCAGCAGTTGGGACAGACCGAACACCGGGGAGCTGTTTTTT
CASSWDRPNTGELFF
>.|TRBJ2-2|TRBV6-5|.
TGTGCCAGCAGACTCAGGACTCAATTCGGGGAGCTGTTTTTT
CASRLRTQFGELFF
>TRBD1|TRBJ1-2|TRBV5-6|.
TGTGCCAGCAGCTTACTACAGGGGGGATATGGCTACCCCTTC
CASSLLQGGYGYPF
>.|TRBJ1-1|TRBV28|few
TGTGCCAGCAGGGGCAGGGTGAACACTGAAGCTTTCTTT
CASRGRVNTEAFF
>TRBD1|TRBJ1-4|TRBV27|.
TGTGCCAGCGGATTAGGGACAGGGTTTGGTGAAAAACTGTTTTTT
CASGLGTGFGEKLFF
>TRBD2|TRBJ2-1|TRBV14|.
TGTGCCAGCAGCCAACCCGGCGGGAGCTCCTACAATGAGCAGTTCTTC
CASSQPGGSSYNEQFF
>.|TRBJ1-2|TRBV10-3|.
TGTGCCATCAGCCTAGGGGGAACGGACTATGGCTACACCTTC
CAISLGGTDYGYTF
>TRBD1|TRBJ1-2|TRBV5-4|.
TGTGCCACATCCACGAAAAGGACAGGGGAACTTGGCTACACCTTC
CATSTKRTGELGYTF
>.|TRBJ2-1|TRBV5-1|.
TGCGCCAGCAGCTTGGACTTCGGGTCCGGGGGCAATGAGCAGTTCTTC
CASSLDFGSGGNEQFF
>.|TRBJ2-5|TRBV7-3|.
TGTGCCAGCAGCTTAGATGGGTCGAGGGAGACCCAGTACTTC
CASSLDGSRETQYF
>TRBD1|TRBJ1-2|TRBV7-8|.
TGTGCCAGCAGCTTCGGGACAGAGGCGGGCTATGGCTACACCTTC
CASSFGTEAGYGYTF
>TRBD1|TRBJ1-2|TRBV6-6|.
TGTGCCAGCATCAGACAGGGGCTGGATGGCTACACCTTC
CASIRQGLDGYTF
>.|TRBJ1-5|TRBV7-2|.
TGTGCCAGCAGCTTGACAGCCGATCAGCCCCAGCATTTT
CASSLTADQPQHF
>.|TRBJ2-7|TRBV30|few
TGTGCCTGGAGTGTAGGCCTGGGAGGCGAGCAGTACTTC
CAWSVGLGGEQYF
>TRBD2|TRBJ2-7|TRBV18|few
TGTGCCAGCTCACCACCGGGGACTAGCGGGGGGCCAGAGCAGTACTTC
CASSPPGTSGGPEQYF
>.|TRBJ2-7|TRBV10-3|.
TGTGCCATCAGTGAGTCTATAGGAGGGGAGTACTTC
CAISESIGGEYF
>TRBD1|TRBJ2-7|TRBV30|.
TGTGCCGCCAGACAGGGCACCTACGAGCAGTACTTC
CAARQGTYEQYF
>.|TRBJ2-1|TRBV29-1|.
TGCAGCGCCCGAGGGGGAGCCTCCTACAATGAGCAGTTCTTC
CSARGGASYNEQFF
>.|TRBJ2-1|TRBV7-3|.
TGTGCCAGCAGCATCGCGGGACGCAGCAATGAGCAGTTCTTC
CASSIAGRSNEQFF
>.|TRBJ2-7|TRBV6-1|once
TGTGCCAGCAGTGGGGGACTCAGGTACGAGCAGTACTTC
CASSGGLRYEQYF
>TRBD2|TRBJ2-2|TRBV7-2|.
TGTGCCAGCAGACGTGAGTTAGCGGGAATCGGGGAGCTGTTTTTT
CASRRELAGIGELFF
>TRBD1|TRBJ2-7|TRBV5-1|.
TGCGCCAGCAGCTGGGGACAGGGCTACGAGCAGTACTTC
CASSWGQGYEQYF
>.|TRBJ1-1|TRBV9|.
TGTGCCAGCAGCTTAGAGTTAGGGCGGGACACTGAAGCTTTCTTT
CASSLELGRDTEAFF
>.|TRBJ2-2|TRBV9|.
TGTGCCAGCAGCGTAAGTCCGCAGGGTGGCACCGGGGAGCTGTTTTTT
CASSVSPQGGTGELFF
>.|TRBJ2-1|TRBV10-1|.
TGCGCCAGCAGTTTCGAATTGGCAGGGGACAATGAGCAGTTCTTC
CASSFELAGDNEQFF